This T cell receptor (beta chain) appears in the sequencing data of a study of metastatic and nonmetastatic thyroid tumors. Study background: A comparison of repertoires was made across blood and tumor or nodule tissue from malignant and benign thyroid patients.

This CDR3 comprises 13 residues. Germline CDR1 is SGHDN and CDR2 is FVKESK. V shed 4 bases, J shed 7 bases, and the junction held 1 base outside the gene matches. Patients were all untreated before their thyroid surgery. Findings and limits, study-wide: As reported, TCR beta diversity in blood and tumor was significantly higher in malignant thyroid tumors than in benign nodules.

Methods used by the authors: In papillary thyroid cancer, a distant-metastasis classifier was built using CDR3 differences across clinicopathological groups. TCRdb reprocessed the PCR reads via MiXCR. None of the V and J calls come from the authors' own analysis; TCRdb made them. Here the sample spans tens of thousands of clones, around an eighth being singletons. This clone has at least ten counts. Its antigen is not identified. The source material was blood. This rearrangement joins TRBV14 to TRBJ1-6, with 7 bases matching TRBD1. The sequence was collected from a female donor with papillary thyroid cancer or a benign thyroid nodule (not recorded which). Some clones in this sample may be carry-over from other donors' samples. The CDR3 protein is CASSPDRNSPLHF. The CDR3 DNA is TGTGCCAGCAGCCCGGACAGGAATTCACCCCTCCACTTT. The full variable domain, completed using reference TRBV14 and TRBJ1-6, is EAGVTQFPSHSVIEKGQTVTLRCDPISGHDNLYWYRRVMGKEIKFLLHFVKESKQDESGMPNNRFLAERTGGTYSTLKVQPAELEDSGVYFCASSPDRNSPLHFGNGTRLTVT.